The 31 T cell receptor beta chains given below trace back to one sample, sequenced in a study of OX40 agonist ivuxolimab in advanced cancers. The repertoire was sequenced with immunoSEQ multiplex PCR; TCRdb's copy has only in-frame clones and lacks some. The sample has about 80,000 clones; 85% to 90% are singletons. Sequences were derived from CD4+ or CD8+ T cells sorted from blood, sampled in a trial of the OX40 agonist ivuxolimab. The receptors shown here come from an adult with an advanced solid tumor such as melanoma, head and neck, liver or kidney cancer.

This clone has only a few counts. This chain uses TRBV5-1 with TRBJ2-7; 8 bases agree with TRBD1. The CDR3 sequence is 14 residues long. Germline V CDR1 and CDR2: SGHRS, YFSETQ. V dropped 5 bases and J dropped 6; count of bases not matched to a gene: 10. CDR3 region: CASSFDDRGLEQYF. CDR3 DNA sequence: TGCGCCAGCAGTTTTGACGACAGGGGACTCGAGCAGTACTTC.

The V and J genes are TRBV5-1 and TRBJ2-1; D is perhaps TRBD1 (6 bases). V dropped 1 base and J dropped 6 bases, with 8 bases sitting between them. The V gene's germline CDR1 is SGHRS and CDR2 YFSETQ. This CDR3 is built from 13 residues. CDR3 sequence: CASSLQGFNEQFF. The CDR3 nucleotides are TGCGCCAGCAGCTTGCAGGGGTTCAATGAGCAGTTCTTC.

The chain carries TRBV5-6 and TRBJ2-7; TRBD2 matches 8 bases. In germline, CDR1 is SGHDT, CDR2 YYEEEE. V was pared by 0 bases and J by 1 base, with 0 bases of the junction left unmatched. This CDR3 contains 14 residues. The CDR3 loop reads CASSLAGGSYEQYF. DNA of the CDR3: TGTGCCAGCAGCTTGGCGGGAGGGTCCTACGAGCAGTACTTC.

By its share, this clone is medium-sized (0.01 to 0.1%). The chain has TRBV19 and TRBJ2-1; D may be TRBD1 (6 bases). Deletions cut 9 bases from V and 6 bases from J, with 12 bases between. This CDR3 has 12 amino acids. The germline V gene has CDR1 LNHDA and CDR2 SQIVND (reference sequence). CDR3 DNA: TGTGCCAGCCAACAGGGATTCAATGAGCAGTTCTTC. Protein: CASQQGFNEQFF.

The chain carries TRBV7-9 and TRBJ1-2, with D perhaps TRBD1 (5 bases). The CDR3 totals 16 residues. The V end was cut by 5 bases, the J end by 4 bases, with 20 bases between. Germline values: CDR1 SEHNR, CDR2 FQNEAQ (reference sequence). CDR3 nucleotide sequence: TGTGCCAGCAGCGGGGCCTCGAATTCATATAGCTATGGCTACACCTTC. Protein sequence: CASSGASNSYSYGYTF.

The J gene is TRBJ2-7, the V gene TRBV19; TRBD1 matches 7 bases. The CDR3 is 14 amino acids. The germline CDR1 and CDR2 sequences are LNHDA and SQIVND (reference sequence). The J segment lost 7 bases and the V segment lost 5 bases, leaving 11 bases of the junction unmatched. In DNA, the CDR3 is TGTGCCAGTAGTGCACAGGGGTGGGGACAAGAGCAGTACTTC. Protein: CASSAQGWGQEQYF.

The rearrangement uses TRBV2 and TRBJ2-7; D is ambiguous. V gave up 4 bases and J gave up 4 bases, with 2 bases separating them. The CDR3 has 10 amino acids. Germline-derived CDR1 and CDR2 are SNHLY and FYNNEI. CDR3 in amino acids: CASSGYEQYF. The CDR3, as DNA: TGTGCCAGCAGTGGGTACGAGCAGTACTTC.

The CDR3 DNA sequence: TGTGCCAGCAGCTTTCCACTTAGCGGGAGGGGAGCAGATACGCAGTATTTT. Translating it yields CASSFPLSGRGADTQYF. The chain employs TRBV7-9 and TRBJ2-3, with 11 bases that match TRBD2. The CDR3 extends over 17 amino acids. Germline lookup yields CDR1 SEHNR and CDR2 FQNEAQ (reference sequence). Unmatched junction bases numbered 9, after V lost 3 bases and J lost 4 bases. Full variable domain (remainder filled in from reference TRBV7-9 and TRBJ2-3): DTGVSQNPRHKITKRGQNVTFRCDPISEHNRLYWYRQTLGQGPEFLTYFQNEAQLEKSRLLSDRFSAERPKGSFSTLEIQRTEQGDSAMYLCASSFPLSGRGADTQYFGPGTRLTVL.

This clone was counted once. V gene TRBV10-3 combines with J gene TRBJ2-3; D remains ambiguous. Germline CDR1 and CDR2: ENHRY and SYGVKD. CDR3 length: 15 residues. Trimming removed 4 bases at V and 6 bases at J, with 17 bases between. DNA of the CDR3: TGTGCCATCAGTGCCTCTCAGAGCCAATTTGATACGCAGTATTTT. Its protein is CAISASQSQFDTQYF.

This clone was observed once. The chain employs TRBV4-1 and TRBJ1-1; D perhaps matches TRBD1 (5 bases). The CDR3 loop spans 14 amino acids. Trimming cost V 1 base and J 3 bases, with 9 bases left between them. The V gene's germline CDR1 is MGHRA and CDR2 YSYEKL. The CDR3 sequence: CASSQGGGHTEAFF. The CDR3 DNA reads TGCGCCAGCAGCCAAGGGGGGGGACACACTGAAGCTTTCTTT.

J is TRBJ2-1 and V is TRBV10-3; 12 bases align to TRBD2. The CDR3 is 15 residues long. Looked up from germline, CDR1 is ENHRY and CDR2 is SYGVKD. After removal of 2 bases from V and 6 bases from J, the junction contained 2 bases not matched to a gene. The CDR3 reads CAISETGLAGNEQFF. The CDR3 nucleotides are TGTGCCATCAGTGAGACGGGACTAGCGGGCAATGAGCAGTTCTTC.

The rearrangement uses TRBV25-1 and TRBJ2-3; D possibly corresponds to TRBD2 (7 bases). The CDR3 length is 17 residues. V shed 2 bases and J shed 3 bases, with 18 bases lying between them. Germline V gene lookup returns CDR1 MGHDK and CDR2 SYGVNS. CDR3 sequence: CASSETAGAARTDTQYF. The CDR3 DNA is TGTGCCAGCAGTGAAACGGCGGGGGCGGCCCGGACAGATACGCAGTATTTT.

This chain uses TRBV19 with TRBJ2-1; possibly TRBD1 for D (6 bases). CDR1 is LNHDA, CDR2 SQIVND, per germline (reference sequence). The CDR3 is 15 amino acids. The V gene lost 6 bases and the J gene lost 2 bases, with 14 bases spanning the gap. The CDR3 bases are TGTGCCAGTAGCCACTCAGGGGACCCCTACAATGAGCAGTTCTTC. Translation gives CASSHSGDPYNEQFF.

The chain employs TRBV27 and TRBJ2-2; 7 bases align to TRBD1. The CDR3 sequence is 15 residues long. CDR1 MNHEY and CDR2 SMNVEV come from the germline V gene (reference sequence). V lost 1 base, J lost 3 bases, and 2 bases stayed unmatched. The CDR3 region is CASSLYTGDTGELFF. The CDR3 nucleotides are TGTGCCAGCAGTTTATATACAGGGGACACCGGGGAGCTGTTTTTT.

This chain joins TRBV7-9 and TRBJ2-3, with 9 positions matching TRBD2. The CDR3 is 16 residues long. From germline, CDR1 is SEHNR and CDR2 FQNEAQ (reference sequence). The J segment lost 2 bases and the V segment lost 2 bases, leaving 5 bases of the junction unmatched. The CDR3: CASSLFSSGVTDTQYF. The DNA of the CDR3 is TGTGCCAGCAGCTTATTCTCTAGCGGGGTCACAGATACGCAGTATTTT.

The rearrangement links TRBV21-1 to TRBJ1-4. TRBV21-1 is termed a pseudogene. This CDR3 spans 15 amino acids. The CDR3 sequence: CASSKRRATNEKLFF. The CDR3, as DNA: TGTGCCAGCAGCAAAAGGCGGGCAACTAATGAAAAACTGTTTTTT.

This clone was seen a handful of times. Here the CDR3 DNA reads TGTGCCAGCAGTTTGGGACAGGCTCTAACTAATGAGCAGTTCTTC. It translates to CASSLGQALTNEQFF. The chain employs TRBV27 and TRBJ2-1; TRBD1 matches 8 bases. V shed 3 bases, J shed 7 bases, and the junction held 8 bases outside the gene matches. Looked up from germline, CDR1 is MNHEY and CDR2 is SMNVEV (reference sequence). The CDR3 loop spans 15 amino acids.

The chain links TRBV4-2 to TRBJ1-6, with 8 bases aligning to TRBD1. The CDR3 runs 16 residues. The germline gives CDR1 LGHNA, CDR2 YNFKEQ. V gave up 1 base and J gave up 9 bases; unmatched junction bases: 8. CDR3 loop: CASSQGSGQGSSPLHF. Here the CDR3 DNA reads TGTGCCAGCAGCCAAGGCTCCGGACAGGGATCTTCACCCCTCCACTTT.

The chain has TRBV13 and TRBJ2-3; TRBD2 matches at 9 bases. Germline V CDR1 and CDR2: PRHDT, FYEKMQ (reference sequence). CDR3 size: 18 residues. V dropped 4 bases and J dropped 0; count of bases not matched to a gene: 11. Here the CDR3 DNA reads TGTGCCAGCAGCTCCAAGGGGCGGGAGGGCCCTAGCACAGATACGCAGTATTTT. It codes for CASSSKGREGPSTDTQYF.

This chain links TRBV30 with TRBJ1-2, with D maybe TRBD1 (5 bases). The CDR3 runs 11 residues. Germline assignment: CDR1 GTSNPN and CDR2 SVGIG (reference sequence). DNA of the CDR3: TGTGGGGGCCGGGCCTCTGGGGGCTACACCTTC. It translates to CGGRASGGYTF.

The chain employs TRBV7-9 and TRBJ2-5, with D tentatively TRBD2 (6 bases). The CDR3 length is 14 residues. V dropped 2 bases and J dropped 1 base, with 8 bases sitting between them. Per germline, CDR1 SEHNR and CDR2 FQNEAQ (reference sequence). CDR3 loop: CASSLKGGQETQYF. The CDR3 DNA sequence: TGTGCCAGCAGCTTAAAGGGAGGCCAAGAGACCCAGTACTTC.

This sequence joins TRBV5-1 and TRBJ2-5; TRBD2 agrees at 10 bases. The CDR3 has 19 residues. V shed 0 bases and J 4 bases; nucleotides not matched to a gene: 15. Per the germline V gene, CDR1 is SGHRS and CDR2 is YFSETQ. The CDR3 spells CASSLAAREWSGRVETQYF. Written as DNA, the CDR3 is TGCGCCAGCAGCTTGGCCGCACGGGAATGGAGCGGGAGGGTAGAGACCCAGTACTTC.

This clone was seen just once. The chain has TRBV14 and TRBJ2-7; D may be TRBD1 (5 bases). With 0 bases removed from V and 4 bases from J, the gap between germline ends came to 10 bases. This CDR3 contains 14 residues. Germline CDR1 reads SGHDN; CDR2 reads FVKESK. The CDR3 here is CASSQEGQGYEQYF. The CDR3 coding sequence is TGTGCCAGCAGCCAAGAGGGGCAGGGTTACGAGCAGTACTTC.

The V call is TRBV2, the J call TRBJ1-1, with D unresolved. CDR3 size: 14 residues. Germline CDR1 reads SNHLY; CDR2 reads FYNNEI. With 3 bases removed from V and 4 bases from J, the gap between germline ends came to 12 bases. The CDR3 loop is CASSDQAVGTEAFF. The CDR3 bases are TGTGCCAGCAGTGACCAGGCGGTGGGCACTGAAGCTTTCTTT.

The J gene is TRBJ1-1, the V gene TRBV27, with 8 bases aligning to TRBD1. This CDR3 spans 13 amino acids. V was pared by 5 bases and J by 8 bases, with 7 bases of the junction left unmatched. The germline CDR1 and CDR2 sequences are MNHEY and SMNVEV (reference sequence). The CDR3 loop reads CASSPQGAREAFF. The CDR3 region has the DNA TGTGCCAGCAGTCCCCAGGGGGCGCGGGAAGCTTTCTTT.

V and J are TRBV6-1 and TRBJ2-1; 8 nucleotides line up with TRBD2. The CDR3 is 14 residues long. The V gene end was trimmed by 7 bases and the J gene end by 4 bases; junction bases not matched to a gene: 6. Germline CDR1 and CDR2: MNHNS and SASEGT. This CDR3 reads CASMRAGEYNEQFF. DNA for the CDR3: TGTGCCAGCATGAGAGCGGGAGAATACAATGAGCAGTTCTTC.

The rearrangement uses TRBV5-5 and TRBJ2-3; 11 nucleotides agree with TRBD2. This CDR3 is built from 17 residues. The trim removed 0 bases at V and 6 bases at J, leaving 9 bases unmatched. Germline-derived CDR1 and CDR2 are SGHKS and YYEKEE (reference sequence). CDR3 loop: CASSLELAGVFGDTQYF. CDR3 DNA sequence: TGTGCCAGCAGCTTGGAACTAGCGGGAGTGTTCGGCGATACGCAGTATTTT.

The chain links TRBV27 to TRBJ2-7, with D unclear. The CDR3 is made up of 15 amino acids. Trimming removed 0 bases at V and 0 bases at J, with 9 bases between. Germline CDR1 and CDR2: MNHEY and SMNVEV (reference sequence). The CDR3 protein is CASSLSQISSYEQYF. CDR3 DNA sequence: TGTGCCAGCAGTTTATCCCAGATAAGCTCCTACGAGCAGTACTTC.

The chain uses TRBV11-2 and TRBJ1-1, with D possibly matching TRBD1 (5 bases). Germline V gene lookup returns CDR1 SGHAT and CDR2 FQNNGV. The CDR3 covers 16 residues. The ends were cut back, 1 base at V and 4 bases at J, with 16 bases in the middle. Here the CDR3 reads CASSLVGTYLVTEAFF. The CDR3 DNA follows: TGTGCCAGCAGCTTAGTTGGGACGTACTTAGTCACTGAAGCTTTCTTT.

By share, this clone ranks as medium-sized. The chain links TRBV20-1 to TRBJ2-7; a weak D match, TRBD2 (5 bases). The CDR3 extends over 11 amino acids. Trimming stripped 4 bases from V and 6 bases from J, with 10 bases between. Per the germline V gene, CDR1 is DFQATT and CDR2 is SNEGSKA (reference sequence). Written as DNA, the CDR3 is TGCAGTGCTACACCAGGAGGCGAGCAGTACTTC. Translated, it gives CSATPGGEQYF.

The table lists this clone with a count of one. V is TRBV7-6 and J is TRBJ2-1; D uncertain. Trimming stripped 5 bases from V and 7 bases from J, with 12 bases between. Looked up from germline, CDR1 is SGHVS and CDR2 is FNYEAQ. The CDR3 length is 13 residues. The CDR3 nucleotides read TGTGCCAGCAGCCTTTTTGGGTCTAATGAGCAGTTCTTC. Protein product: CASSLFGSNEQFF.